This TCR beta chain stems from a study of blood T cells in healthy people across ages. Trimming left V 4 bases short and J 8 bases short, with 12 bases between. Germline V gene data show CDR1 as DFQATT and CDR2 as SNEGSKA (reference sequence). The CDR3 totals 13 residues. This clonotype was observed a few times. Primers used in a second PCR of about 7 to 11 cycles were a sample-barcoded 5' primer and a J-beta primer mix. One entry per CDR3 protein results from TCRdb running MiXCR on the 5' RACE reads. Among under 1,000,000 distinct CDR3 sequences listed, about half were seen once. This sequence originates from an elderly man in good health. The sample consisted of blood. V is TRBV20-1 and J is TRBJ1-6; D is unclear. DNA for the CDR3: TGCAGTGCTATGGGTGTTAGTGATTCACCCCTCCACTTT. Translation gives CSAMGVSDSPLHF.